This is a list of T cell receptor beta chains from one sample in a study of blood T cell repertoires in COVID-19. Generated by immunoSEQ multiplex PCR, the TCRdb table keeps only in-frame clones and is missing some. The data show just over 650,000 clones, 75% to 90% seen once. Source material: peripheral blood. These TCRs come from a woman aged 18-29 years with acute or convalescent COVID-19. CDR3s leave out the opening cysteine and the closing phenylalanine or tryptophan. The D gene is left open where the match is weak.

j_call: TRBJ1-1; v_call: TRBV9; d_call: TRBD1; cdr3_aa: ASSVEGAYTEAF
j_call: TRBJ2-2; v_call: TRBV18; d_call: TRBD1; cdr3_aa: ASTDRVSDTGELF
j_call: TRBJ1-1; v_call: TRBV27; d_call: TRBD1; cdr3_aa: ASSSGTGDGNSEAF
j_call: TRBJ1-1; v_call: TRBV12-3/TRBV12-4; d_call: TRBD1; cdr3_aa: ATGQGIPEAF
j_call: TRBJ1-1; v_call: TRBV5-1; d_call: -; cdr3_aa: ASSPGPSWDTEAF
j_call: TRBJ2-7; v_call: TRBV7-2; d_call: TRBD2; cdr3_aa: ASSLASSGGKQY
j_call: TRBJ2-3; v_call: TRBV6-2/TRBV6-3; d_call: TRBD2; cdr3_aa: ASSYSATSAHTDTQY
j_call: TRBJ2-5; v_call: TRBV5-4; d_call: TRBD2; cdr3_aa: ASSWGLAGGQETQY
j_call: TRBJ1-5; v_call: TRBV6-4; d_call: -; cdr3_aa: ATPFQPQH
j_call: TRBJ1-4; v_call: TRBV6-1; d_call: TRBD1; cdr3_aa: ASSEGTGSEKLF
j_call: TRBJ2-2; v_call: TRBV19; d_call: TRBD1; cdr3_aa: ASSAAGTGNTGELF